Shown below are 10 T cell receptor beta chains from a single sample sequenced in a study of CD8 T cells in Susac syndrome (dated by TCRdb to between 2018 and 2020). Library method: the immunoSEQ multiplex PCR assay. RNA was extracted with the RNeasy kit and 0.5 to 1 ug was reverse transcribed using random hexamers. TCRdb trimmed public reads at Q25 via fastp, called clones via MiXCR and kept in-frame beta chains. Each record represents a unique CDR3 protein, reported with the most common genes and DNA among its rows. Within this sample are some 260,000 distinct CDR3 sequences, with approximately 92% of them counted one time only. Of the sample, around 0.067% is held by the ten largest clones. Sequencing used CD4+ T cells from PBMCs. Receptor source: a human donor with multiple sclerosis.

The chain couples TRBV18 to TRBJ1-1, with 10 nucleotides matching TRBD1. Trimming removed 6 bases from V and 1 base from J; junction bases left unmatched: 5. This CDR3 comprises 15 residues. CDR1 is KGHSH, CDR2 LQKENI, per germline. The CDR3 is CASSSTGGQNTEAFF. The CDR3 DNA sequence: TGTGCCAGCTCTTCGACAGGGGGCCAGAACACTGAAGCTTTCTTT.

V gene TRBV2 combines with J gene TRBJ1-1; 7 bases align to TRBD1. Germline lookup yields CDR1 SNHLY and CDR2 FYNNEI. Trimming removed 6 bases from V and 3 bases from J; junction bases left unmatched: 10. This CDR3 has 15 amino acids. CDR3: CASSLTGYPHTEAFF. CDR3 nucleotides: TGTGCCAGCAGCCTGACAGGGTACCCGCACACTGAAGCTTTCTTT. The full variable domain, its missing parts supplied by reference TRBV2 and TRBJ1-1, is EPEVTQTPSHQVTQMGQEVILRCVPISNHLYFYWYRQILGQKVEFLVSFYNNEISEKSEIFDDQFSVERPDGSNFTLKIRSTKLEDSAMYFCASSLTGYPHTEAFFGQGTRLTVV.

The chain has TRBV30 and TRBJ2-7; D tentatively fits TRBD1 or TRBD2 (5 bases each). Germline CDR1 reads GTSNPN; CDR2 reads SVGIG (reference sequence). The CDR3 sequence is 12 residues long. V lost 6 bases and J 0 bases, leaving 9 bases between the germline ends. CDR3 DNA: TGTGCCTGTTCTGGGGGCTCCTACGAGCAGTACGTC. This encodes CACSGGSYEQYV.

This clonotype was counted between two and nine times. This chain links TRBV3-1 with TRBJ2-3; D remains ambiguous. The CDR3 consists of 14 residues. Germline V CDR1 and CDR2: LGHDT, YNNKEL (reference sequence). Trimming pared 4 bases from V and 0 bases from J, leaving 8 bases between. Here the CDR3 reads CASSPGRSTDTQYF. Here the CDR3 DNA reads TGTGCCAGCAGCCCCGGACGCAGCACAGATACGCAGTATTTT.

The chain couples TRBV3-1 to TRBJ2-5, with D unclear. The germline CDR1 and CDR2 sequences are LGHDT and YNNKEL (reference sequence). V lost 1 base to trimming and J lost 14 bases, with 14 bases between them. CDR3 length: 12 amino acids. In nucleotides, the CDR3 is TGTGCCAGCAGCCAAGGAACGTTCGAGTCTTACTTC. Translation gives CASSQGTFESYF.

The gene calls are TRBV5-6 and TRBJ2-1, with TRBD1 matching over 7 bases. Trimming cost V 2 bases and J 3 bases; bases outside gene matches: 8. The CDR3 loop spans 16 amino acids. CDR1 and CDR2 (germline): SGHDT, YYEEEE. CDR3 sequence (DNA): TGTGCCAGCAGCTTCAAAACAGGGGTTGGCTACAATGAGCAGTTCTTC. Amino acid sequence: CASSFKTGVGYNEQFF.

The V gene is TRBV3-1, the J gene TRBJ1-2; 7 bases align to TRBD1. The CDR3 has 14 residues. Germline V gene lookup returns CDR1 LGHDT and CDR2 YNNKEL (reference sequence). Trimming cost V 4 bases and J 4 bases; bases outside gene matches: 6. The CDR3 region has the DNA TGTGCCAGCAGCCGAAAACAGGGGTTCTATGGCTACACCTTC. The encoded protein is CASSRKQGFYGYTF.

The chain uses TRBV18 and TRBJ2-5, with a weak D call TRBD2 (6 bases). V lost 3 bases and J lost 0, with 11 bases in between. Germline CDR1 KGHSH, CDR2 LQKENI. The CDR3 has 15 amino acids. The CDR3 region is CASSPDRGYQETQYF. CDR3 sequence (DNA): TGTGCCAGCTCACCTGACCGGGGGTACCAAGAGACCCAGTACTTC.

The chain employs TRBV29-1 and TRBJ1-1; possibly TRBD1 for D (6 bases). Germline CDR1 reads SQVTM; CDR2 reads ANQGSEA. This CDR3 region has 11 residues. With 5 bases removed from V and 4 bases from J, the gap between germline ends came to 8 bases. Written as DNA, the CDR3 is TGCAGCGTTACAGGGTCCACTGAAGCTTTCTTT. It is translated as CSVTGSTEAFF.

This rearrangement joins TRBV4-1 to TRBJ1-5; D not resolved. Germline CDR1 reads MGHRA; CDR2 reads YSYEKL. The CDR3 is 15 residues long. Trimming removed 1 base at V and 5 bases at J, with 12 bases between. The CDR3 sequence is CASSQVLSSDQPQHF. Written as DNA, the CDR3 is TGCGCCAGCAGCCAAGTACTATCCTCAGATCAGCCCCAGCATTTT.